This is a list of T cell receptor beta chains from one sample in a study of T cells of healthy individuals. MiXCR was run by TCRdb on the 5' RACE reads, yielding one entry per CDR3 protein. Of about 96,000 distinct CDR3 sequences detected, around 17% appear once; the ten largest clones hold under 7.5%. These receptors all come from a human donor in good health. Both conserved end residues are part of each CDR3. Fields, in order: D gene, J gene, clone size, V gene, CDR3 protein, CDR3 DNA. D genes are given only for firm matches. Not every row has a clone size; where given, it reads once, few, many or a size class.

TRBD2 | TRBJ2-7 | . | TRBV28 | CASSLTSGIIYEQYF | TGTGCCAGCAGTTTGACTAGCGGGATTATCTACGAGCAGTACTTC
TRBD2 | TRBJ2-3 | . | TRBV20-1 | CSATSSVTSGGSDTQYF | TGCAGTGCTACCTCGTCAGTGACTAGCGGGGGGTCAGATACGCAGTATTTT
. | TRBJ2-3 | . | TRBV5-5 | CASSFAATGFPDTQYF | TGTGCCAGCAGCTTCGCCGCCACAGGGTTCCCAGATACGCAGTATTTT
TRBD2 | TRBJ2-3 | . | TRBV29-1 | CSVETGGTDTQYF | TGCAGCGTTGAAACGGGGGGGACAGATACGCAGTATTTT
. | TRBJ2-2 | . | TRBV4-3 | CASSQLLGFGELFF | TGCGCCAGCAGCCAATTGCTAGGCTTCGGGGAGCTGTTTTTT
TRBD1 | TRBJ1-2 | few | TRBV18 | CASSPGTASYGYTF | TGTGCCAGCTCACCTGGGACAGCCAGCTATGGCTACACCTTC
TRBD1 | TRBJ2-7 | few | TRBV11-1 | CASSRDRALYEQYF | TGTGCCAGCAGCCGGGACAGGGCACTCTACGAGCAGTACTTC
TRBD2 | TRBJ2-1 | . | TRBV19 | CASSIQLAGVEQFF | TGTGCCAGTAGTATTCAACTAGCGGGGGTTGAGCAGTTCTTC
. | TRBJ2-3 | many | TRBV13 | CASSQRVAGTQYF | TGTGCCAGCAGCCAAAGGGTCGCGGGTACGCAGTATTTT
. | TRBJ1-1 | few | TRBV6-1 | CASSRQVYTEAFF | TGTGCCAGCAGTAGACAGGTATACACTGAAGCTTTCTTT
. | TRBJ1-6 | many | TRBV28 | CASRDSGSPLHF | TGTGCCAGCAGGGACAGCGGTTCACCCCTCCACTTT
TRBD2 | TRBJ2-1 | few | TRBV7-2 | CASSLFGGYNEQFF | TGTGCCAGCAGCTTATTCGGGGGGTACAATGAGCAGTTCTTC
. | TRBJ1-1 | . | TRBV3-1 | CASSQSGGNTEAFF | TGTGCCAGCAGCCAATCGGGGGGGAACACTGAAGCTTTCTTT
. | TRBJ2-3 | many | TRBV15 | CATGRLDHTQYF | TGTGCCACGGGGAGACTGGATCATACGCAGTATTTT
. | TRBJ1-2 | many | TRBV24-1 | CATSDSPGNYGYTF | TGTGCCACCAGTGATTCTCCAGGGAACTATGGCTACACCTTC